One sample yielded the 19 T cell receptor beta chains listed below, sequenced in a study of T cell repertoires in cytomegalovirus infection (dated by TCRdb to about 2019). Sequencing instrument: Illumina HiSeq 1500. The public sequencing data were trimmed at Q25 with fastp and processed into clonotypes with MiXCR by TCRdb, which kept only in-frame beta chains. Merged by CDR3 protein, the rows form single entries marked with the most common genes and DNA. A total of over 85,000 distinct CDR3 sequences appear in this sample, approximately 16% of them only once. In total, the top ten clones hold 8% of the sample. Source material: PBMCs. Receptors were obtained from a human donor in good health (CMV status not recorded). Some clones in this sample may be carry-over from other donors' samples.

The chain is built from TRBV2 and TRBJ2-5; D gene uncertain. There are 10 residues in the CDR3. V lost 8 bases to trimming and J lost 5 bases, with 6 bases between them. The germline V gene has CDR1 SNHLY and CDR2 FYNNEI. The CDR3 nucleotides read TGTGCCAGCCGCTTCGAGACCCAGTACTTC. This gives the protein CASRFETQYF.

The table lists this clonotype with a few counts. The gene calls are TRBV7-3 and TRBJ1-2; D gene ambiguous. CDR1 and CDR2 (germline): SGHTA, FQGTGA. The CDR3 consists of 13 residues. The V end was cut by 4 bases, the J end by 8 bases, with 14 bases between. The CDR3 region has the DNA TGTGCCAGCAGCTCGGACCCCGCGGGAGGCTACACCTTC. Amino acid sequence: CASSSDPAGGYTF.

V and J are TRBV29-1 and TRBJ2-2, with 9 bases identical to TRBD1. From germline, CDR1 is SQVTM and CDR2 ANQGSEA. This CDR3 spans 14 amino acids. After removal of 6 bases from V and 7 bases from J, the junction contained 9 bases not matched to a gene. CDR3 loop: CSVDPGQGNGELFF. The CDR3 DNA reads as TGCAGCGTAGATCCGGGACAGGGTAACGGGGAGCTGTTTTTT.

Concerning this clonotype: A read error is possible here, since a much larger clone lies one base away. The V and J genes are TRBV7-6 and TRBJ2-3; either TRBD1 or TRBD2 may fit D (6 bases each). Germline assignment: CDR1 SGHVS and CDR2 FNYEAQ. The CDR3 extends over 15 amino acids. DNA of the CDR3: TGTGCCAGCTGCTTGTCCTGGGGGGCCACAGATACGCAGTATTTT. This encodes CASCLSWGATDTQYF.

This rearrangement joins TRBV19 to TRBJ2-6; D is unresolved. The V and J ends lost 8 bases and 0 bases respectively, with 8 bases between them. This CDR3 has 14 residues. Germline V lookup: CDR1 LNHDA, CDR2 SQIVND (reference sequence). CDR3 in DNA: TGTGCCAGTTCCTCCGTCTCTGGGGCCAACGTCCTGACTTTC. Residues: CASSSVSGANVLTF.

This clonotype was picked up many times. The CDR3 nucleotides read TGTGCCAGCAGCACTAATCCTGGGCCCGGAAACACCATATATTTT. Its translation: CASSTNPGPGNTIYF. V and J are TRBV7-2 and TRBJ1-3; D is unresolved. The CDR3 spans 15 residues. Germline V gene lookup returns CDR1 SGHTA and CDR2 FQGNSA. Trimming took 5 bases from V and 4 from J, leaving 15 bases between them. Supplemented by reference TRBV7-2 and TRBJ1-3, the full variable domain reads GAGVSQSPSNKVTEKGKDVELRCDPISGHTALYWYRQSLGQGLEFLIYFQGNSAPDKSGLPSDRFSAERTGGSVSTLTIQRTQQEDSAVYLCASSTNPGPGNTIYFGEGSWLTVV.

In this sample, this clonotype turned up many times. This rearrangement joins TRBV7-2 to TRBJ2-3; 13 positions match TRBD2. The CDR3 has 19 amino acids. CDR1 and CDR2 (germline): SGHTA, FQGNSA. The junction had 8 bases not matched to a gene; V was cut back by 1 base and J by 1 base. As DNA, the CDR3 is TGTGCCAGCAGCTTAGTGGCGGGACTAGCGGGGTACCGCACAGATACGCAGTATTTT. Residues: CASSLVAGLAGYRTDTQYF.

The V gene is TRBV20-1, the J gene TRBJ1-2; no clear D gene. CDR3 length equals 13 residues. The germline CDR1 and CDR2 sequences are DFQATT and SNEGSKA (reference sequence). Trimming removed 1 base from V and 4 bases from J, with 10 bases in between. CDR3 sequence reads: CSARGGLLYGYTF. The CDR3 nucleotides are TGCAGTGCTAGAGGAGGTCTACTCTATGGCTACACCTTC.

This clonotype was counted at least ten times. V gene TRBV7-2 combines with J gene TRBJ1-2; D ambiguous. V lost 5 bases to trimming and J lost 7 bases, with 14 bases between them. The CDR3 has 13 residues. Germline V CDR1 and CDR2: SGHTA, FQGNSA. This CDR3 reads CASSPSRSSGYTF. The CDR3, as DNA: TGTGCCAGCAGCCCCTCCCGGAGTAGTGGCTACACCTTC.

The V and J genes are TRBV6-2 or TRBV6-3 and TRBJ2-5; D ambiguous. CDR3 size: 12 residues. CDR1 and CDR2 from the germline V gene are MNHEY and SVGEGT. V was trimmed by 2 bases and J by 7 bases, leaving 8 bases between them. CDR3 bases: TGTGCCAGCAGTTACGGCCTAAGGACCCAGTACTTC. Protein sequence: CASSYGLRTQYF.

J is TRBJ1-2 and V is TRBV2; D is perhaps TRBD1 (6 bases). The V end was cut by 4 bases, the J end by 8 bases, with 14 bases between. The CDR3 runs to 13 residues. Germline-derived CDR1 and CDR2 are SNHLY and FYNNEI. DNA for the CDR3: TGTGCCAGCAGTGGTAACAGGGATAACGGCTACACCTTC. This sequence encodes CASSGNRDNGYTF.

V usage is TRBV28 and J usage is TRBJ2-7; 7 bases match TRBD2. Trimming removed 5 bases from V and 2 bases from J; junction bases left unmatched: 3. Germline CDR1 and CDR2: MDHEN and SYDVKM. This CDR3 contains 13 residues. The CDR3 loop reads CASSGGGAYEQYF. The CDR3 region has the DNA TGTGCCAGCAGTGGGGGGGGGGCCTACGAGCAGTACTTC.

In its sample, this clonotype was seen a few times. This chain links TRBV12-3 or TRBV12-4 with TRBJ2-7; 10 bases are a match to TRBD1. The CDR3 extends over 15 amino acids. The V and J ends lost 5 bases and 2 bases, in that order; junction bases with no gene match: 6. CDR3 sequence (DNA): TGTGCCAGCAGTCTCGACAGGGGGCATCCCTACGAGCAGTACTTC. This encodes CASSLDRGHPYEQYF.

DNA for the CDR3: TGTGCCAGCAGTTACCCCGGGACGCATCTGCGGCCGTACTTC. Its protein is CASSYPGTHLRPYF. This chain links TRBV6-2 or TRBV6-3 with TRBJ2-4, with D perhaps being TRBD1 or TRBD2 (5 bases each). This CDR3 contains 14 residues. Trimming took off 2 bases at V and 15 bases at J, with 20 bases between the two ends. The germline V gene has CDR1 MNHEY and CDR2 SVGEGT.

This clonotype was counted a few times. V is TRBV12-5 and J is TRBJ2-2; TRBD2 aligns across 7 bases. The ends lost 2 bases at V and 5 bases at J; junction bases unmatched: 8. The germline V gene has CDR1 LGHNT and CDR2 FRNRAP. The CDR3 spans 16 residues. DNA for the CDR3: TGTGCTAGTGGTTTGTTTCGCGGGGGAAGAACCGGGGAGCTGTTTTTT. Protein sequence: CASGLFRGGRTGELFF.

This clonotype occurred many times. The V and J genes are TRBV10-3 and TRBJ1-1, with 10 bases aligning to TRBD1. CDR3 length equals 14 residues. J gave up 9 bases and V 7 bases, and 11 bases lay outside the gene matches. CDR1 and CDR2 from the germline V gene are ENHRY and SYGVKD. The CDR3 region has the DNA TGTGCCATCACTCCGGGACAGGGGCGGAGTCAAGCTTTCTTT. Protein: CAITPGQGRSQAFF.

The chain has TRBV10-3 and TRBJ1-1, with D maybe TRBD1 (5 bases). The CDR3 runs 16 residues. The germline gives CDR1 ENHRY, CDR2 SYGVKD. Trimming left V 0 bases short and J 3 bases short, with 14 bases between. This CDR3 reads CAISESAGRRDTEAFF. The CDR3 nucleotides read TGTGCCATCAGTGAGTCGGCAGGGCGTCGGGACACTGAAGCTTTCTTT.

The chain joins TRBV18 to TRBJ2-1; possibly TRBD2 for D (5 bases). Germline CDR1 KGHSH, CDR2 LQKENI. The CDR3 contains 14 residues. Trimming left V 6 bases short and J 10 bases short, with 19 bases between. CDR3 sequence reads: CASSQREASREQFF. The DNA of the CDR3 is TGTGCCAGCTCTCAAAGAGAGGCTAGCAGGGAGCAGTTCTTC. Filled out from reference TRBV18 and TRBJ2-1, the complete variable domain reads NAGVMQNPRHLVRRRGQEARLRCSPMKGHSHVYWYRQLPEEGLKFMVYLQKENIIDESGMPKERFSAEFPKEGPSILRIQQVVRGDSAAYFCASSQREASREQFFGPGTRLTVL.

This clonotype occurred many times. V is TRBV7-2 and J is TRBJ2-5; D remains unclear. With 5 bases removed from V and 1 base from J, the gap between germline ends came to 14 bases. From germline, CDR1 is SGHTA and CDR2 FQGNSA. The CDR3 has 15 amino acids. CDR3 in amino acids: CASSPPLGGQETQYF. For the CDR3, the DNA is TGTGCCAGCAGCCCACCCTTAGGCGGCCAAGAGACCCAGTACTTC.